This T cell receptor (beta chain) was sequenced for a study of T cell changes during pregnancy in multiple sclerosis. Profiled with immunoSEQ multiplex PCR; TCRdb holds only in-frame clones, not every one. The sample includes about 75,000 clones, 85% to 95% of them seen just once. The V gene lost 5 bases and the J gene lost 5 bases, with 10 bases spanning the gap. Germline lookup yields CDR1 SGHNT and CDR2 YENEEA. The CDR3 runs 13 residues. The gene calls are TRBV11-3 and TRBJ2-1; D is possibly TRBD1 (6 bases). The source is a female donor with multiple sclerosis, enrolled in a pregnancy study. The sequences come from CD4+ T cells from peripheral blood mononuclear cells, collected after pregnancy. CDR3 DNA: TGTGCCAGCAGCACGGGACAACACAATGAGCAGTTCTTC. It translates to CASSTGQHNEQFF.